This TCR beta chain was retrieved from a study of T-cell reconstitution after alpha-beta-depleted transplantation in children. As it was prepared, the TCRbeta library received unique molecular identifiers. MiXCR, applied by TCRdb to the PCR reads, yields one record per CDR3 protein. The data contain around 600,000 distinct CDR3 sequences, around 16% of them seen just once; the ten biggest clones take up 0.8% to 1.1%. CDR1 and CDR2 (germline): SGHRS, YFSETQ. The CDR3 extends over 11 amino acids. V was clipped by 7 bases and J by 2 bases, with 7 bases between them. This clonotype has a handful of counts.

The source material was PBMCs from the stem cell graft donor, sampled from the stem cell graft. The chain uses TRBV5-1 and TRBJ2-7; D is perhaps TRBD1 (6 bases). This TCR was sampled from a human donor who donated a stem cell graft to a child with acute myeloid leukemia. The DNA for the CDR3 is TGCGCCAGCCGGACAGCCTACGAGCAGTACTTC. It specifies CASRTAYEQYF. Complete variable domain (other parts from reference TRBV5-1 and TRBJ2-7): KAGVTQTPRYLIKTRGQQVTLSCSPISGHRSVSWYQQTPGQGLQFLFEYFSETQRNKGNFPGRFSGRQFSNSRSEMNVSTLELGDSALYLCASRTAYEQYFGPGTRLTVT.